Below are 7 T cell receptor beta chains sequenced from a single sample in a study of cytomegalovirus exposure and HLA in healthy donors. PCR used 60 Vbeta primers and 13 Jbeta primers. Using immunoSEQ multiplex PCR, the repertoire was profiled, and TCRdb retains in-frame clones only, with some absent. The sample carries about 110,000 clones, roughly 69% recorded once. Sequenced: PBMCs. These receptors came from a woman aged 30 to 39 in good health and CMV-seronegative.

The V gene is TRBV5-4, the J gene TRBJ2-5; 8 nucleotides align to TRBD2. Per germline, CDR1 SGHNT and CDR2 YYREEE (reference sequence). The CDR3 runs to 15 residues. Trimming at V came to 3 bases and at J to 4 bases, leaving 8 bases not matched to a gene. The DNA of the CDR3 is TGTGCCAGCAGCTCCAGGACTAGCCCCCGAGAGACCCAGTACTTC. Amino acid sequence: CASSSRTSPRETQYF.

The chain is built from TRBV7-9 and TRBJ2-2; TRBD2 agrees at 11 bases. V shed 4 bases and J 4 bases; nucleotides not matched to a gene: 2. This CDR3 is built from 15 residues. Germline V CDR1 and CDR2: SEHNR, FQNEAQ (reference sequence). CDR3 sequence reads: CASSYGLAGTGELFF. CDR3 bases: TGTGCCAGCAGCTACGGACTAGCGGGCACCGGGGAGCTGTTTTTT.

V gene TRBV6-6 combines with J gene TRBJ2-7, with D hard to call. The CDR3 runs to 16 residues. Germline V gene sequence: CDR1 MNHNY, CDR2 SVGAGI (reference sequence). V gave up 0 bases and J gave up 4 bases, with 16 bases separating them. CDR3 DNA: TGTGCCAGCAGTTACTCGACAATCCGATATCGATACGAGCAGTACTTC. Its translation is CASSYSTIRYRYEQYF.

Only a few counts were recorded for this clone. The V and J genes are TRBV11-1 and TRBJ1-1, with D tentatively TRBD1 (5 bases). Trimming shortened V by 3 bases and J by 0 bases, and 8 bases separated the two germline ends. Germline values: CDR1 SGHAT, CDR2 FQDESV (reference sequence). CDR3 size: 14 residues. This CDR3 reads CASSFDSLNTEAFF. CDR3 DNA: TGTGCCAGCAGCTTTGACAGCTTGAACACTGAAGCTTTCTTT.

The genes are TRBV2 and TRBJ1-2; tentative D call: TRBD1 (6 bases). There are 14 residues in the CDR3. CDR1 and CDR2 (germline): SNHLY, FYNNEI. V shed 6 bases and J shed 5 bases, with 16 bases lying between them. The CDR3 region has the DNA TGTGCCAGCAGCCTGGACAGATTTCGGTATGGCTACACCTTC. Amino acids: CASSLDRFRYGYTF. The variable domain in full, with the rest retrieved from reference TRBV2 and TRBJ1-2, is EPEVTQTPSHQVTQMGQEVILRCVPISNHLYFYWYRQILGQKVEFLVSFYNNEISEKSEIFDDQFSVERPDGSNFTLKIRSTKLEDSAMYFCASSLDRFRYGYTFGSGTRLTVV.

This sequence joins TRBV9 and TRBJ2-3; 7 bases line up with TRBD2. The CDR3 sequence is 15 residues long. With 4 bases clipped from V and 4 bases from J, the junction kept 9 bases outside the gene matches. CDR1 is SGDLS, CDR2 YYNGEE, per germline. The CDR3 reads CASSPSAGRSDTQYF. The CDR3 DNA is TGTGCCAGCAGCCCCTCAGCGGGAAGGTCAGATACGCAGTATTTT.

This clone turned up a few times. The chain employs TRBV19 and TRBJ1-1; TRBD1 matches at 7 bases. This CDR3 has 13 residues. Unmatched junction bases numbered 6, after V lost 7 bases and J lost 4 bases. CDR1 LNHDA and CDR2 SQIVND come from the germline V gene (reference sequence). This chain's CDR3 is CASIARGSTEAFF. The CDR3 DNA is TGTGCCAGTATTGCCAGGGGGTCCACTGAAGCTTTCTTT.